This T cell receptor (beta chain) derives from a study of neoadjuvant nivolumab and ipilimumab in lung cancer. Study overall: The combination arm added day-1 ipilimumab 1 mg/kg to nivolumab 3 mg/kg on days 1, 15, 29.

TCRdb's table, derived via immunoSEQ multiplex PCR, lists solely in-frame clones and lacks some. This sample yields roughly 28,000 clones, of which 75% to 85% are seen a single time; about 5.2% belongs to the top ten. The sequence derives from an adult with non-small cell lung cancer. The starting material was tumor tissue, obtained after neoadjuvant nivolumab, alone or with ipilimumab, at or shortly before surgery.

The CDR3, as DNA: TGTGCCAGCAGTACGCGACAGGGGGCCCTCTACGAGCAGTACTTC. This encodes CASSTRQGALYEQYF. V and J are TRBV6-1 and TRBJ2-7; 10 nucleotides align to TRBD1. This CDR3 contains 15 residues. The V gene's germline CDR1 is MNHNS and CDR2 SASEGT. V trimming: 5 bases; J trimming: 3 bases; junction bases outside the gene matches: 7.